The 31 T cell receptor beta chains presented below share a single source sample, sequenced in a study of blood T cell repertoires in COVID-19. The assay was immunoSEQ multiplex PCR, and TCRdb's table has in-frame clones only and misses some. Among roughly 250,000 clones listed, roughly nine tenths were seen once. The sequencing sample was made of PBMCs or T cells enriched from blood (not recorded which). All receptors derive from a woman between 45 and 65 years old who had recovered from COVID-19.

This sequence joins TRBV4-3 and TRBJ1-5; tentatively, D is TRBD1 (5 bases). This CDR3 comprises 18 residues. Trimming shortened V by 0 bases and J by 2 bases, and 17 bases separated the two germline ends. Germline V gives CDR1 LGHNA, CDR2 YSLEER. CDR3 in DNA: TGCGCCAGCAGCCAAGAATTCCGACGGCGGGGCGGCAATCAGCCCCAGCATTTT. Its protein is CASSQEFRRRGGNQPQHF.

V and J are TRBV6-2 or TRBV6-3 and TRBJ2-7; D is possibly TRBD2 (6 bases). Trimming removed 2 bases from V and 1 base from J, with 12 bases in between. Germline V lookup: CDR1 MNHEY, CDR2 SVGEGT. This CDR3 has 15 residues. As DNA, the CDR3 is TGTGCCAGCAGTTACGTCGGGAGTAGGTCCTACGAGCAGTACTTC. It encodes CASSYVGSRSYEQYF.

The chain joins TRBV6-1 to TRBJ1-1; 7 bases agree with TRBD1. The V gene's germline CDR1 is MNHNS and CDR2 SASEGT. V shed 5 bases, J shed 4 bases, and the junction held 4 bases outside the gene matches. The CDR3 loop spans 13 amino acids. CDR3 region: CASSMTGFTEAFF. CDR3 nucleotides: TGTGCCAGCAGTATGACAGGGTTCACTGAAGCTTTCTTT.

This chain connects TRBV6-5 to TRBJ1-1; 7 bases agree with TRBD1. Germline CDR1 is MNHEY and CDR2 is SVGAGI. The CDR3 runs to 12 residues. With 2 bases clipped from V and 10 bases from J, the junction kept 4 bases outside the gene matches. CDR3 DNA sequence: TGTGCCAGCAGTTACCGACAGGGAATAGCTTTCTTT. It is translated as CASSYRQGIAFF.

The chain couples TRBV28 to TRBJ1-1, with TRBD1 as a possible D gene (5 bases). V was cut by 2 bases and J by 2 bases, with 15 bases left in between. Per the germline V gene, CDR1 is MDHEN and CDR2 is SYDVKM. The CDR3 runs 16 residues. CDR3 residues: CASSLGGSGDNTEAFF. The CDR3 DNA is TGTGCCAGCAGTTTAGGAGGGTCCGGGGACAACACTGAAGCTTTCTTT.

V gene TRBV24-1 combines with J gene TRBJ1-5, with 9 bases matching TRBD1. Unmatched junction bases numbered 3, after V lost 4 bases and J lost 0 bases. There are 16 residues in the CDR3. CDR1 and CDR2 (germline): KGHDR, SFDVKD. The DNA of the CDR3 is TGTGCCACCAGTGACGGGACAGGGTTTAGCAATCAGCCCCAGCATTTT. This sequence encodes CATSDGTGFSNQPQHF.

The J gene is TRBJ1-6, the V gene TRBV6-5; the match to TRBD1 covers 12 bases. Germline trimming cut 4 bases from V and 10 bases from J; bases unmatched to any gene: 2. Germline loops: CDR1 MNHEY, CDR2 SVGAGI. The CDR3 is 14 amino acids. CDR3 residues: CASSLGTGGSPLHF. CDR3 nucleotides: TGTGCCAGCAGTTTAGGGACAGGGGGCTCACCCCTCCACTTT.

The CDR3 loop reads CASSLIRNIQYF. In nucleotides, the CDR3 is TGTGCCAGCAGTTTAATCCGAAACATTCAGTACTTC. J is TRBJ2-4 and V is TRBV12-3 or TRBV12-4; D remains unclear. V was clipped by 2 bases and J by 6 bases, with 5 bases between them. The CDR3 is 12 amino acids.

V gene TRBV6-2 or TRBV6-3 combines with J gene TRBJ2-1, with 15 bases lining up with TRBD2. From germline, CDR1 is MNHEY and CDR2 SVGEGT. The CDR3 contains 18 residues. The J segment lost 5 bases and the V segment lost 0 bases, leaving 5 bases of the junction unmatched. Written as DNA, the CDR3 is TGTGCCAGCAGTTACTCACGGGGGACTAGCGGGAGGAACAATGAGCAGTTCTTC. Its translation: CASSYSRGTSGRNNEQFF.

The V call is TRBV15, the J call TRBJ2-1, with D possibly being TRBD1 (6 bases). CDR3 length: 15 amino acids. V was shortened by 0 bases and J by 0 bases, with 6 bases between the two germline ends. Per the germline V gene, CDR1 is LNHNV and CDR2 is YYDKDF (reference sequence). The CDR3 is CATSREGASYNEQFF. DNA for the CDR3: TGTGCCACCAGCAGAGAGGGGGCCTCCTACAATGAGCAGTTCTTC.

CDR3: CASSQSDRRVAFF. The CDR3 nucleotides are TGCGCCAGCAGCCAATCGGACAGGAGGGTTGCTTTCTTT. The chain links TRBV4-1 to TRBJ1-1; 7 bases map to TRBD1. Germline V gene lookup returns CDR1 MGHRA and CDR2 YSYEKL. This CDR3 contains 13 residues. The junction had 8 bases not matched to a gene; V was cut back by 2 bases and J by 11 bases.

The gene calls are TRBV2 and TRBJ2-2, with 8 positions matching TRBD1. The germline V gene has CDR1 SNHLY and CDR2 FYNNEI. The CDR3 loop spans 15 amino acids. Trimming cost V 4 bases and J 3 bases; bases outside gene matches: 4. CDR3 nucleotides: TGTGCCAGCAGTGCTCAGGACAGGGACACCGGGGAGCTGTTTTTT. Translation: CASSAQDRDTGELFF.

This chain uses TRBV7-9 with TRBJ2-5, with 11 nucleotides matching TRBD2. The CDR3 is 16 amino acids. From germline, CDR1 is SEHNR and CDR2 FQNEAQ (reference sequence). The V segment lost 3 bases and the J segment 5 bases; nucleotides outside the gene matches: 8. CDR3: CASSLIAGGPAETQYF. CDR3 DNA sequence: TGTGCCAGCAGCTTGATAGCGGGAGGGCCCGCGGAGACCCAGTACTTC.

The chain employs TRBV7-2 and TRBJ2-7, with 9 bases aligning to TRBD2. With V trimmed by 8 bases and J by 8 bases, 4 bases remained unmatched. The CDR3 is 11 residues long. The germline CDR1 and CDR2 sequences are SGHTA and FQGNSA. The CDR3 is CASAGGGQQYF. The CDR3 region has the DNA TGTGCCAGCGCGGGGGGGGGCCAGCAGTACTTC.

V and J are TRBV30 and TRBJ1-5; D perhaps matches TRBD1 (6 bases). The CDR3 spans 13 residues. Trimming removed 1 base from V and 9 bases from J, with 13 bases in between. Germline V gives CDR1 GTSNPN, CDR2 SVGIG (reference sequence). CDR3 bases: TGTGCCTGGAGTGAAGGACAGCGCGGGCCCCAGCATTTT. As protein: CAWSEGQRGPQHF.

V is TRBV19 and J is TRBJ1-5; 10 positions match TRBD1. The CDR3 sequence is 15 residues long. Germline V gene lookup returns CDR1 LNHDA and CDR2 SQIVND (reference sequence). Trimming at V came to 2 bases and at J to 5 bases, leaving 3 bases not matched to a gene. CDR3 DNA: TGTGCCAGTAGTATACCGGGACAGGGGTATCAGCCCCAGCATTTT. Translating it yields CASSIPGQGYQPQHF.

Written as DNA, the CDR3 is TGTGCCATCAGTGAGTCGGGACAGGCAACCGGGGAGCTGTTTTTT. Translated, it gives CAISESGQATGELFF. The rearrangement joins TRBV10-3 to TRBJ2-2, with 8 bases aligning to TRBD1. This CDR3 has 15 residues. V trimming: 0 bases; J trimming: 5 bases; junction bases outside the gene matches: 2. The germline V gene encodes CDR1 ENHRY and CDR2 SYGVKD.

The chain carries TRBV5-4 and TRBJ2-2; 13 bases agree with TRBD2. Germline CDR1 and CDR2: SGHNT and YYREEE (reference sequence). The CDR3 spans 17 residues. J was trimmed by 1 base and V by 3 bases; bases with no gene match: 3. In DNA, the CDR3 is TGTGCCAGCAGCTCTCGGACTAGCGGGGGGAACACCGGGGAGCTGTTTTTT. This translates into CASSSRTSGGNTGELFF.

The chain carries TRBV7-3 and TRBJ2-1, with 12 bases lining up with TRBD2. This CDR3 contains 15 residues. From germline, CDR1 is SGHTA and CDR2 FQGTGA. The junction had 9 bases not matched to a gene; V was cut back by 6 bases and J by 9 bases. CDR3 loop: CASSTLAGGDGEQFF. Here the CDR3 DNA reads TGTGCCAGCAGTACACTAGCGGGAGGCGACGGTGAGCAGTTCTTC.

This chain connects TRBV5-4 to TRBJ2-5, with 7 bases that match TRBD1. The CDR3 length is 13 residues. Trimming cost V 1 base and J 5 bases; bases outside gene matches: 2. Per the germline V gene, CDR1 is SGHNT and CDR2 is YYREEE (reference sequence). CDR3 protein: CASSLRGPETQYF. The CDR3 DNA reads as TGTGCCAGCAGCTTGAGGGGGCCGGAGACCCAGTACTTC.

This clone has only one observation. V and J are TRBV3-1 (or the pseudogene TRBV3-2) and TRBJ2-3; 12 bases fit TRBD2. J was trimmed by 4 bases and V by 1 base; bases with no gene match: 6. This CDR3 contains 17 residues. Germline V CDR1 and CDR2: LGHDT, YNNKEL (reference sequence). In nucleotides, the CDR3 is TGTGCCAGCAGCCAAGGGTCGACTAGCGGGAGATCAGATACGCAGTATTTT. Protein sequence: CASSQGSTSGRSDTQYF.

This clone was seen a handful of times. The chain joins TRBV9 to TRBJ1-1; tentative D call: TRBD1 (5 bases). V was cut by 4 bases and J by 7 bases, with 23 bases left in between. The germline V gene encodes CDR1 SGDLS and CDR2 YYNGEE. The length of the CDR3 is 16 residues. CDR3 bases: TGTGCCAGCAGCCAAATACCACGGGGGGGATCCGGTGAAGCTTTCTTT. Translation: CASSQIPRGGSGEAFF.

V and J are TRBV3-1 (or the pseudogene TRBV3-2) and TRBJ1-4; D uncertain. Per the germline V gene, CDR1 is LGHDT and CDR2 is YNNKEL (reference sequence). The CDR3 extends over 13 amino acids. V was clipped by 6 bases and J by 11 bases, with 16 bases between them. The CDR3 loop reads CASREGGYSKLFF. CDR3 in DNA: TGTGCCAGCAGAGAGGGTGGTTACTCGAAACTGTTTTTT.

The chain links TRBV15 to TRBJ1-5; 11 positions match TRBD1. V lost 6 bases to trimming and J lost 6 bases; unmatched junction nucleotides: 7. The V gene's germline CDR1 is LNHNV and CDR2 YYDKDF (reference sequence). CDR3 length: 15 residues. DNA for the CDR3: TGTGCCACCAGTTCCCGGACAGGGGGCTCTCAGCCCCAGCATTTT. It yields the protein CATSSRTGGSQPQHF. The whole variable domain, filled in from reference TRBV15 and TRBJ1-5, reads DAMVIQNPRYQVTQFGKPVTLSCSQTLNHNVMYWYQQKSSQAPKLLFHYYDKDFNNEADTPDNFQSRRPNTSFCFLDIRSPGLGDTAMYLCATSSRTGGSQPQHFGDGTRLSIL.

The chain joins TRBV30 to TRBJ1-2, with D uncertain. V was trimmed by 2 bases and J by 4 bases, leaving 11 bases between them. The CDR3 has 13 amino acids. CDR1 is GTSNPN, CDR2 SVGIG, per germline (reference sequence). The CDR3 spells CAWSSGIGYGYTF. CDR3 nucleotides: TGTGCCTGGAGTTCCGGGATCGGCTATGGCTACACCTTC.

This clone was observed once. The chain employs TRBV28 and TRBJ1-2, with 8 bases fitting TRBD1. Per germline, CDR1 MDHEN and CDR2 SYDVKM. The J segment lost 7 bases and the V segment lost 7 bases, leaving 8 bases of the junction unmatched. The CDR3 spans 13 residues. The CDR3 DNA follows: TGTGCCAGCACTCAATCAGGGGGCCCTGGCTACACCTTC. It codes for CASTQSGGPGYTF.

Only a few counts were recorded for this clone. This sequence joins TRBV30 and TRBJ2-1; 9 bases align to TRBD2. V was pared by 1 base and J by 0 bases, with 1 base of the junction left unmatched. The CDR3 spans 15 residues. CDR1 is GTSNPN and CDR2 is SVGIG in the germline V gene (reference sequence). The DNA for the CDR3 is TGTGCCTGGAGTGAACTAGCGGGCTCCTACAATGAGCAGTTCTTC. Protein product: CAWSELAGSYNEQFF. Combining the CDR3 with reference TRBV30 and TRBJ2-1 gives the whole variable domain SQTIHQWPATLVQPVGSPLSLECTVEGTSNPNLYWYRQAAGRGLQLLFYSVGIGQISSEVPQNLSASRPQDRQFILSSKKLLLSDSGFYLCAWSELAGSYNEQFFGPGTRLTVL.

The V call is TRBV28, the J call TRBJ1-5; D gene uncertain. There are 14 residues in the CDR3. CDR1 is MDHEN and CDR2 is SYDVKM in the germline V gene. V lost 2 bases to trimming and J lost 2 bases, with 7 bases between them. The CDR3 is CASSLNGGNQPQHF. CDR3 sequence (DNA): TGTGCCAGCAGTTTAAACGGGGGCAATCAGCCCCAGCATTTT. Variable domain in full (rest from reference TRBV28 and TRBJ1-5): DVKVTQSSRYLVKRTGEKVFLECVQDMDHENMFWYRQDPGLGLRLIYFSYDVKMKEKGDIPEGYSVSREKKERFSLILESASTNQTSMYLCASSLNGGNQPQHFGDGTRLSIL.

This clone occurred a few times. V gene TRBV4-1 combines with J gene TRBJ1-2; unclear D gene. This CDR3 spans 12 amino acids. Germline CDR1 reads MGHRA; CDR2 reads YSYEKL. V was clipped by 0 bases and J by 13 bases, with 12 bases between them. The CDR3 protein is CASSQEIKLPTF. In DNA form, the CDR3 reads TGCGCCAGCAGCCAAGAGATTAAACTTCCCACCTTC.

The J gene is TRBJ2-1, the V gene TRBV21-1; TRBD2, as called in the table, went unchecked against the DNA. TRBV21-1 is designated a pseudogene. This CDR3 is 15 amino acids long. CDR3 residues: CASSKARLSYNEQFF. The CDR3 DNA reads TGTGCCAGCAGCAAAGCGCGGCTCTCCTACAATGAGCAGTTCTTC.

The chain couples TRBV11-2 to TRBJ1-6; weak D call: TRBD1 (6 bases). In germline, CDR1 is SGHAT, CDR2 FQNNGV. Trimming left V 3 bases short and J 7 bases short, with 13 bases between. The CDR3 consists of 15 residues. CDR3 in amino acids: CASSLSGDGNSPLHF. The CDR3 region has the DNA TGTGCCAGCAGCTTGTCAGGGGATGGCAATTCACCCCTCCACTTT.